Included here is one TCR beta chain sequence, with context. Its antigen is unknown. Generated by immunoSEQ multiplex PCR, the TCRdb table keeps only in-frame clones and is missing some. The sample records some 200,000 clones, approximately 90% being singletons. This sample was included in a study of T cell responses to AZD1222 COVID-19 vaccine. Study results and limitations: There were vaccine-associated CD4 TCRs across spike, dominant at 160-218 and 743-854.

After removal of 5 bases from V and 3 bases from J, the junction contained 8 bases not matched to a gene. The CDR3 extends over 16 amino acids. The germline gives CDR1 KGHSH, CDR2 LQKENI. The receptor's source is an adult who received the AZD1222 COVID-19 vaccine. The sequencing here drew on peripheral blood, taken 28 days after the second AZD1222 dose. The V call is TRBV18, the J call TRBJ2-1; 9 bases match TRBD2. This CDR3 is CASSNRRTSDYNEQFF. CDR3 sequence (DNA): TGTGCCAGCTCAAACCGGCGGACTAGCGACTACAATGAGCAGTTCTTC.